The entry below describes one T cell receptor (beta chain). Antigen: not known. The assay was immunoSEQ multiplex PCR, and TCRdb's table has in-frame clones only and misses some. The repertoire consists of under 2,500,000 clones, with approximately 96% occurring once and the leading ten covering less than 0.15%. Germline CDR1 is SGHNT and CDR2 is YYREEE (reference sequence). V dropped 0 bases and J dropped 7 bases, with 20 bases sitting between them. The CDR3 consists of 16 residues. This specimen belongs to a study of shared clonotypes between healthy human individuals. Donation came from healthy HIV-negative adults that had no recent acute infections or vaccinations. Study-level findings and limits: Naive subsets, compared against memory subsets, generally had larger estimated richness values.

Sequences were obtained from naive CD4+ T cells sorted from blood. Documented subset: CD45RA+ positively selected. The TCR originated in a man in his late teens or twenties in good health. The rearrangement joins TRBV5-4 to TRBJ2-7, with D possibly matching TRBD2 (6 bases). CDR3 bases: TGTGCCAGCAGCTTGGGCCAATCCGGGACTCTCGGAGAGCAGTACTTC. Residues: CASSLGQSGTLGEQYF.